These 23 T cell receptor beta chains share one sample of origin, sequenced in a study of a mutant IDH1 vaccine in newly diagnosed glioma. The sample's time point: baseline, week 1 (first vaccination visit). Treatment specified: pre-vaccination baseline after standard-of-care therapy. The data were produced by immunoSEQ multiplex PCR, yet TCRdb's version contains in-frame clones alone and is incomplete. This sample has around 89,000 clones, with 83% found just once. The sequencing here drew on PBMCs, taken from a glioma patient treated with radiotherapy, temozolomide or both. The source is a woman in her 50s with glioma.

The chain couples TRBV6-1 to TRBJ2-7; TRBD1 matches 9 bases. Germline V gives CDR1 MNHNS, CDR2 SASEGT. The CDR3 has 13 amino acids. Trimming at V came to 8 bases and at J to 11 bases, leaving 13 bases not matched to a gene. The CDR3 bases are TGTGCCAGCGCTCTTACACCGGGACAGGGAGAGTACTTC. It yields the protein CASALTPGQGEYF.

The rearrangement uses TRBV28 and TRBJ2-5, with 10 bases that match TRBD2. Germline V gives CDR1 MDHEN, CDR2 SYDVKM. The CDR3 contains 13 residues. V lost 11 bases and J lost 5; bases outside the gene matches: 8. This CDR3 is CAGRTSGRETQYF. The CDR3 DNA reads TGTGCCGGCCGGACTAGCGGACGGGAGACCCAGTACTTC.

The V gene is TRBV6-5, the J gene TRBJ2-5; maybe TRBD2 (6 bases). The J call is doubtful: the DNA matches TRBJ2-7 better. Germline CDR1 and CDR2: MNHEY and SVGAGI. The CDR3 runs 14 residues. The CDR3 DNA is TGTGCCAGCAGTACTCGGGGGAATCCCTACGAGCAGTACTTC. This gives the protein CASSTRGNPYEQYF.

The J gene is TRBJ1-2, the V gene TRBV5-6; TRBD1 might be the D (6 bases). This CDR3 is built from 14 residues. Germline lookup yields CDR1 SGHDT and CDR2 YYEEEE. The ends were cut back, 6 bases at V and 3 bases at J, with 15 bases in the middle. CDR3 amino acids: CASTIGGRDYGYTF. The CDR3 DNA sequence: TGTGCCAGCACCATTGGGGGCAGGGACTATGGCTACACCTTC.

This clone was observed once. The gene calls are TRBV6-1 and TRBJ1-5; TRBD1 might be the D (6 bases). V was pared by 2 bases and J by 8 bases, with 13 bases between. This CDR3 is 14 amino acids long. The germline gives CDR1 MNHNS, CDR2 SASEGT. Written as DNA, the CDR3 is TGTGCCAGCAGTGAAAACCGGGGGCAGGAGCCCCAGCATTTT. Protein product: CASSENRGQEPQHF.

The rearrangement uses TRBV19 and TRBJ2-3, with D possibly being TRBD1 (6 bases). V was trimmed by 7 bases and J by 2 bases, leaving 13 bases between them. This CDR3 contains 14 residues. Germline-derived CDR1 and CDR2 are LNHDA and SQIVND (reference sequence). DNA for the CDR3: TGTGCCAGTACCGAGGACAGATTCACAGATACGCAGTATTTT. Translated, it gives CASTEDRFTDTQYF.

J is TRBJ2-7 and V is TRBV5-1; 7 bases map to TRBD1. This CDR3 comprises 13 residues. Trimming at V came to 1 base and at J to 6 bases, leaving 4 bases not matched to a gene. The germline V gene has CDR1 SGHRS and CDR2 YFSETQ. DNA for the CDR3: TGCGCCAGCAGCTTGTCAGGGGGACGCGAGCAGTACTTC. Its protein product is CASSLSGGREQYF.

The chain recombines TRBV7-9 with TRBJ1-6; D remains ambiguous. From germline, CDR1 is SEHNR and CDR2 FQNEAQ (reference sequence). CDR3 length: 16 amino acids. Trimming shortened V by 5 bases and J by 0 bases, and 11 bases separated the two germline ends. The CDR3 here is CASSLGPSSYNSPLHF. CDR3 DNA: TGTGCCAGCAGCCTCGGACCTAGCTCCTATAATTCACCCCTCCACTTT.

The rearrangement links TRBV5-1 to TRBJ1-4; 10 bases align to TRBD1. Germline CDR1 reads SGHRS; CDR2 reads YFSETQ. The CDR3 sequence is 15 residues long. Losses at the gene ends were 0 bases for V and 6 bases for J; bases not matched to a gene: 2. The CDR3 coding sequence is TGCGCCAGCAGCTTGGCCGGGACAGGGGATGAAAAACTGTTTTTT. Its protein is CASSLAGTGDEKLFF.

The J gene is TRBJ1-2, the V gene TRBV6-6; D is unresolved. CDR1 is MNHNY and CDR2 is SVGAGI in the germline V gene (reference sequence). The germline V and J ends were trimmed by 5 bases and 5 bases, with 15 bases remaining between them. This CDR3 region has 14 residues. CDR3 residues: CASSQGVGIYGYTF. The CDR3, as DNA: TGTGCCAGCAGTCAAGGTGTGGGTATTTATGGCTACACCTTC.

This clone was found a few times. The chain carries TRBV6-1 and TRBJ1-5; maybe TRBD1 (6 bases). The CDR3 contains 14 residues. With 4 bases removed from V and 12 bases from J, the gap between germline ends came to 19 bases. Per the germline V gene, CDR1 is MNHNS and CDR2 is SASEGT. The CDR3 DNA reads TGTGCCAGCAGTGCGGATACAGGGTCCGTGGACCAGCATTTT. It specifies CASSADTGSVDQHF.

The CDR3 protein is CASSLDRPVSGNTIYF. CDR3 DNA sequence: TGTGCCAGCAGCCTCGACAGGCCCGTCTCTGGAAACACCATATATTTT. The V call is TRBV7-8, the J call TRBJ1-3, with a possible D match to TRBD1 (6 bases). Trimming removed 5 bases from V and 0 bases from J, with 14 bases in between. The V gene's germline CDR1 is SGHVS and CDR2 FQNEAQ. The CDR3 spans 16 residues. Based on the CDR3 plus reference TRBV7-8 and TRBJ1-3, the full variable domain is GAGVSQSPRYKVAKRGQDVALRCDPISGHVSLFWYQQALGQGPEFLTYFQNEAQLDKSGLPSDRFFAERPEGSVSTLKIQRTQQEDSAVYLCASSLDRPVSGNTIYFGEGSWLTVV.

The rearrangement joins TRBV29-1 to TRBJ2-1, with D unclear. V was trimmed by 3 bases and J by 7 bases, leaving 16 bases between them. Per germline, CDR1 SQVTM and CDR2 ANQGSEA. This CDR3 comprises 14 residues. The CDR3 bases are TGCAGCGTTGAGGGAAGGCTAGTGCGTAATGAGCAGTTCTTC. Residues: CSVEGRLVRNEQFF.

CDR3 loop: CSVLGVASLGSYNEQFF. CDR3 sequence (DNA): TGCAGCGTTCTTGGGGTCGCGAGCCTGGGCTCCTACAATGAGCAGTTCTTC. The genes are TRBV29-1 and TRBJ2-1; no reliable D call. Germline CDR1 SQVTM, CDR2 ANQGSEA. The CDR3 has 17 amino acids. Deletions cut 5 bases from V and 0 bases from J, with 20 bases between.

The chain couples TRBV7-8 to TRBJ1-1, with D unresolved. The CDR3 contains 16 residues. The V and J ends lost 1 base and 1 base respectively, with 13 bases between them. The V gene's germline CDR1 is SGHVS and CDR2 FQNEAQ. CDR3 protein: CASSLVSSRKNTEAFF. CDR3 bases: TGTGCCAGCAGCTTAGTTTCTTCCCGGAAGAACACTGAAGCTTTCTTT.

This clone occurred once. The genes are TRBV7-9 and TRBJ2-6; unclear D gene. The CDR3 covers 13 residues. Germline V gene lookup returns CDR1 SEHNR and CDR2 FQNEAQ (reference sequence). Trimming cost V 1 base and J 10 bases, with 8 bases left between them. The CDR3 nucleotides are TGTGCCAGCAGCTTAGAATTGGAGAACGTCCTGACTTTC. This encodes CASSLELENVLTF.

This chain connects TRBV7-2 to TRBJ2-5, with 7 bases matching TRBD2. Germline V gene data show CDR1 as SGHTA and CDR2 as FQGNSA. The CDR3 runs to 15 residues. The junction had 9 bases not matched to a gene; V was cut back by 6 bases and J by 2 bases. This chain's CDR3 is CASRGRGVRQETQYF. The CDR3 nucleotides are TGTGCCAGCAGGGGCCGGGGGGTTCGGCAAGAGACCCAGTACTTC.

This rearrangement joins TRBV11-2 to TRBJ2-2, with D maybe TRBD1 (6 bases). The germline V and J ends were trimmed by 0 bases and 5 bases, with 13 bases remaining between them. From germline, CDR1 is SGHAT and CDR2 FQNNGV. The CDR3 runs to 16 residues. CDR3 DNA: TGTGCCAGCAGCTTAGAAGTTGGGGGCTGGACCGGGGAGCTGTTTTTT. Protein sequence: CASSLEVGGWTGELFF.

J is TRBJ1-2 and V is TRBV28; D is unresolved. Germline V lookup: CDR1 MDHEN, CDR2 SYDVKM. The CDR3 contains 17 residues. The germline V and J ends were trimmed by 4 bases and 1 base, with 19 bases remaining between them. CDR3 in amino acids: CASSSWEQTRNNYGYTF. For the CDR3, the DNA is TGTGCCAGCAGTTCCTGGGAGCAAACCAGGAATAACTATGGCTACACCTTC.

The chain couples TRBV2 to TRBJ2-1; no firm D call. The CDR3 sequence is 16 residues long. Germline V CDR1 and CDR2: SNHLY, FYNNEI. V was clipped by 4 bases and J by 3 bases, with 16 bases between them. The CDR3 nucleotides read TGTGCCAGCAGTGTGCAGGCCACCCCTATCTACAATGAGCAGTTCTTC. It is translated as CASSVQATPIYNEQFF.

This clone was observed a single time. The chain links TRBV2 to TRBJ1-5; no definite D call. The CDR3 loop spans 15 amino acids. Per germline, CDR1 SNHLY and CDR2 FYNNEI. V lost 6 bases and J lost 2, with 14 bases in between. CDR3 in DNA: TGTGCCAGCAGGCCGGGCTCTTCAGGCAATCAGCCCCAGCATTTT. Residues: CASRPGSSGNQPQHF.

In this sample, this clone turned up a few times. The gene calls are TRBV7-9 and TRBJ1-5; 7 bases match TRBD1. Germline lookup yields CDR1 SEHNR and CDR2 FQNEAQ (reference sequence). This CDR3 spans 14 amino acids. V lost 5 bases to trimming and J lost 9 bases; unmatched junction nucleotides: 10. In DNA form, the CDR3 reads TGTGCCAGCAGCCGAGACAGGGACCTTGTGCCCCAGCATTTT. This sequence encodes CASSRDRDLVPQHF.

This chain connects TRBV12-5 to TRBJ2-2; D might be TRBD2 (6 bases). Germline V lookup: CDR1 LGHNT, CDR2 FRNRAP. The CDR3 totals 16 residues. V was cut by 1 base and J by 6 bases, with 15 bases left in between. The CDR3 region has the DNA TGTGCTAGTGGTTTGGAAGGACTATTGAAACCCGGGGAGCTGTTTTTT. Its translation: CASGLEGLLKPGELFF.